The entry below gives a single T cell receptor (beta chain) sequence along with its context. Its target is unknown. Assay used: immunoSEQ multiplex PCR; TCRdb lists only in-frame clones, some missing. The sample lists roughly 29,000 clones; 93% were seen once. The data originate from a study of graft-versus-host responses after intestinal transplantation. Study-wide context: Recipients had multivisceral, liver-intestinal, or isolated intestinal transplants. Every one of the recipients received anti-thymocyte globulin induction and afterwards took tacrolimus and steroids for about 3 years.

Trimming cost V 4 bases and J 4 bases, with 11 bases left between them. Germline values: CDR1 SGHAT, CDR2 FQNNGV. The CDR3 has 13 residues. Study-level findings and limits: An association linked early post-transplant HvG declines with peak circulating GvH clone levels. High graft-versus-host to host-versus-graft T cell clonal ratios marked allografts of patients with graft-donor macrochimerism.

The clonotype was recovered from a human patient who received an intestinal transplant, so some T cells may come from the graft donor. The J gene is TRBJ2-7, the V gene TRBV11-2; D might be TRBD2 (6 bases). This material consisted of PBMCs, taken approximately ten weeks after intestinal transplant. The CDR3 nucleotides read TGTGCCAGCAGCTACGGAGGGCCGTACGAGCAGTACTTC. This gives the protein CASSYGGPYEQYF.